This TCR beta chain comes out of a study of T cell responses to AZD1222 COVID-19 vaccine. CDR1 and CDR2 (germline): MDHEN, SYDVKM. The CDR3 sequence is 16 residues long. Unmatched junction bases numbered 13, after V lost 8 bases and J lost 0 bases. The study's findings and limits: Baseline antibody screening turned up just a handful of seropositive AZD1222 recipients. The donor group comprised mostly white British people and more females; the analysis possibly underestimated clonal diversity.

Comment on this clone: Its target is not known.

This table comes from immunoSEQ multiplex PCR, and its TCRdb copy is limited to in-frame clones, with some not included. The sample yields some 120,000 clones, 85% to 95% seen once. V gene TRBV28 combines with J gene TRBJ2-7; 7 nucleotides line up with TRBD1. The origin of this receptor is an adult who received the AZD1222 COVID-19 vaccine. Material: peripheral blood, obtained 28 days after the second AZD1222 dose. This CDR3 reads CASETGDPIVSYEQYF. CDR3 sequence (DNA): TGTGCCAGCGAAACAGGGGACCCGATAGTCTCCTACGAGCAGTACTTC.